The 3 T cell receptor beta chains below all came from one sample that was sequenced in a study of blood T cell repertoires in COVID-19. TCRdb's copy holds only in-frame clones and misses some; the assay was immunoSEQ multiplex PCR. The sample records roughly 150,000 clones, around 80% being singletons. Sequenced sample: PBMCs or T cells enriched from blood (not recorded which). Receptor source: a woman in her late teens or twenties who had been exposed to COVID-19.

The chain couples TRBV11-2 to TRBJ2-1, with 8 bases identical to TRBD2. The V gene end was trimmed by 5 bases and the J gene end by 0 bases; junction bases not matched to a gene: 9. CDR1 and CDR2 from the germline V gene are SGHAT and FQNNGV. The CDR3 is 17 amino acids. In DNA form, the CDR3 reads TGTGCCAGCAGCCAGGGGTATAGCGGGACCTCCTACAATGAGCAGTTCTTC. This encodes CASSQGYSGTSYNEQFF. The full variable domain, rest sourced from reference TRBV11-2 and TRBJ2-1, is EAGVAQSPRYKIIEKRQSVAFWCNPISGHATLYWYQQILGQGPKLLIQFQNNGVVDDSQLPKDRFSAERLKGVDSTLKIQPAKLEDSAVYLCASSQGYSGTSYNEQFFGPGTRLTVL.

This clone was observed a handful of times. The CDR3 is CASIGEGSETQYF. In DNA form, the CDR3 reads TGTGCCAGCATTGGAGAGGGCTCAGAGACCCAGTACTTC. The chain carries TRBV27 and TRBJ2-5, with a tentative D call TRBD2 (5 bases). V was clipped by 7 bases and J by 4 bases, with 13 bases between them. The V gene's germline CDR1 is MNHEY and CDR2 SMNVEV (reference sequence). This CDR3 is 13 amino acids long.

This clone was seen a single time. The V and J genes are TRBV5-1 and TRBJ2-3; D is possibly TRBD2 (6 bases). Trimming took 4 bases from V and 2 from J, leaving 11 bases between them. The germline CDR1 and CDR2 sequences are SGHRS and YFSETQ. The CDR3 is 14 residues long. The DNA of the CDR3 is TGCGCCAGCAGCCCGGGACTGCTCACAGATACGCAGTATTTT. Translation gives CASSPGLLTDTQYF.